These 14 T cell receptor beta chains were sequenced from one sample in a study of blood T cell repertoires in COVID-19. Data came from immunoSEQ multiplex PCR; TCRdb stores just in-frame clones and leaves some out. Of approximately 290,000 clones listed, over 85% are singletons. The specimen sequenced was peripheral blood. These receptors all come from a woman younger than 45 with COVID-19, enrolled during active disease.

This chain uses TRBV7-9 with TRBJ1-3, with unresolved D. The length of the CDR3 is 14 residues. V dropped 3 bases and J dropped 0 bases, with 6 bases sitting between them. Germline assignment: CDR1 SEHNR and CDR2 FQNEAQ (reference sequence). The chain's CDR3 is CASSFSTSGNTIYF. CDR3 in DNA: TGTGCCAGCAGCTTTAGTACCTCTGGAAACACCATATATTTT. Full variable domain (outside the CDR3, taken from reference TRBV7-9 and TRBJ1-3): DTGVSQNPRHKITKRGQNVTFRCDPISEHNRLYWYRQTLGQGPEFLTYFQNEAQLEKSRLLSDRFSAERPKGSFSTLEIQRTEQGDSAMYLCASSFSTSGNTIYFGEGSWLTVV.

This sequence joins TRBV14 and TRBJ2-4; the match to TRBD2 covers 7 bases. V lost 3 bases to trimming and J lost 8 bases; unmatched junction nucleotides: 7. Germline CDR1 is SGHDN and CDR2 is FVKESK. CDR3 length: 14 amino acids. CDR3 region: CASSHGGGSYIQYF. The CDR3 nucleotides are TGTGCCAGCAGCCACGGCGGGGGTTCATACATTCAGTACTTC.

A remark on this clone: An end of the junction differs from the germline gene, which may be a read error. The chain uses TRBV11-2 and TRBJ1-1; 7 bases match TRBD1. Germline values: CDR1 SGHAT, CDR2 FQNNGV. This CDR3 comprises 14 residues. CDR3 region: CASSVEQGTTEAFF. CDR3 in DNA: TGTGCCAGCAGCGTAGAACAGGGGACCACTGAAGCTTTCTTT.

There are a few counts of this clone. The chain uses TRBV5-6 and TRBJ2-4; D may be TRBD1 (6 bases). V lost 2 bases to trimming and J lost 7 bases, with 16 bases between them. Per germline, CDR1 SGHDT and CDR2 YYEEEE. The CDR3 is made up of 15 amino acids. The CDR3 here is CASSFGGRAANIQYF. CDR3 bases: TGTGCCAGCAGCTTTGGGGGCAGGGCGGCGAACATTCAGTACTTC.

The chain couples TRBV3-1 (or the pseudogene TRBV3-2) to TRBJ1-2; D is possibly TRBD1 (5 bases). Germline V CDR1 and CDR2: LGHDT, YNNKEL (reference sequence). V was clipped by 4 bases and J by 7 bases, with 13 bases between them. The CDR3 is 13 amino acids. CDR3 nucleotides: TGTGCCAGCAGCCGGGGACTCAGCACTGGCTACACCTTC. It translates to CASSRGLSTGYTF.

The V and J genes are TRBV4-2 and TRBJ2-7, with D possibly TRBD2 on 6 matching bases. CDR1 is LGHNA and CDR2 is YNFKEQ in the germline V gene. The V gene lost 4 bases and the J gene lost 1 base, with 14 bases spanning the gap. The CDR3 has 15 residues. Here the CDR3 reads CASSLGLQVSYEQYF. For the CDR3, the DNA is TGTGCCAGCAGCCTTGGACTACAGGTATCCTACGAGCAGTACTTC.

The J gene is TRBJ1-1, the V gene TRBV3-1 (or the pseudogene TRBV3-2); D unresolved. CDR3 length: 13 residues. V dropped 3 bases and J dropped 4 bases, with 9 bases sitting between them. CDR1 and CDR2 from the germline V gene are LGHDT and YNNKEL (reference sequence). CDR3 nucleotide sequence: TGTGCCAGCAGCCATGGGAGTTTCACTGAAGCTTTCTTT. Translated: CASSHGSFTEAFF.

The V call is TRBV12-3 or TRBV12-4, the J call TRBJ2-7, with D hard to call. CDR3 size: 13 residues. Trimming removed 2 bases at V and 4 bases at J, with 9 bases between. CDR3 residues: CASSLQPRYEQYF. The CDR3 nucleotides are TGTGCCAGCAGTTTACAGCCGAGGTACGAGCAGTACTTC.

This chain joins TRBV7-9 and TRBJ2-1, with D tentatively TRBD2 (6 bases). Trimming stripped 1 base from V and 10 bases from J, with 14 bases between. The CDR3 consists of 14 residues. Looked up from germline, CDR1 is SEHNR and CDR2 is FQNEAQ (reference sequence). The CDR3 reads CASSLGPGGGEQFF. In DNA form, the CDR3 reads TGTGCCAGCAGCTTAGGACCCGGGGGAGGCGAGCAGTTCTTC.

DNA of the CDR3: TGCAGCGTTGCTGGGGCAGGGGGTTTTGATGAGCAGTTCTTC. The encoded protein is CSVAGAGGFDEQFF. This sequence joins TRBV29-1 and TRBJ2-1, with TRBD1 identical over 7 bases. V shed 4 bases, J shed 8 bases, and the junction held 11 bases outside the gene matches. This CDR3 comprises 14 residues. The V gene's germline CDR1 is SQVTM and CDR2 ANQGSEA.

The V and J genes are TRBV11-2 and TRBJ1-2; 7 bases are a match to TRBD1. In germline, CDR1 is SGHAT, CDR2 FQNNGV. With V trimmed by 5 bases and J by 7 bases, 10 bases remained unmatched. CDR3 size: 14 residues. The CDR3 region has the DNA TGTGCCAGCAGCCCTTCGACAGGGCGGGTTGGCTACACCTTC. This translates into CASSPSTGRVGYTF.

The chain uses TRBV19 and TRBJ1-5; TRBD1 matches at 9 bases. This CDR3 has 14 amino acids. The germline gives CDR1 LNHDA, CDR2 SQIVND (reference sequence). Trimming at V came to 5 bases and at J to 7 bases, leaving 6 bases not matched to a gene. The CDR3 nucleotides read TGTGCCAGTAGTGATCGGACAGGGGTCCAGCCCCAGCATTTT. Protein: CASSDRTGVQPQHF.

The chain combines TRBV28 with TRBJ1-1, with TRBD1 matching 12 bases. V shed 5 bases and J 5 bases; nucleotides not matched to a gene: 6. This CDR3 region has 15 residues. Germline values: CDR1 MDHEN, CDR2 SYDVKM. The CDR3 DNA sequence: TGTGCCAGCAGTCCGGGACAGGGGGCAGGAACTGAAGCTTTCTTT. Its protein product is CASSPGQGAGTEAFF.

Note on this clone: Other DNA sequences in the sample encode the same CDR3. The chain recombines TRBV5-1 with TRBJ2-1, with D unresolved. CDR1 is SGHRS and CDR2 is YFSETQ in the germline V gene. CDR3 length: 15 amino acids. V lost 4 bases and J lost 0, with 11 bases in between. The CDR3 bases are TGCGCCAGCAGCCTTTCCTCCAGCTCCTACAATGAGCAGTTCTTC. Protein: CASSLSSSSYNEQFF. Full variable domain (outside the CDR3, taken from reference TRBV5-1 and TRBJ2-1): KAGVTQTPRYLIKTRGQQVTLSCSPISGHRSVSWYQQTPGQGLQFLFEYFSETQRNKGNFPGRFSGRQFSNSRSEMNVSTLELGDSALYLCASSLSSSSYNEQFFGPGTRLTVL.